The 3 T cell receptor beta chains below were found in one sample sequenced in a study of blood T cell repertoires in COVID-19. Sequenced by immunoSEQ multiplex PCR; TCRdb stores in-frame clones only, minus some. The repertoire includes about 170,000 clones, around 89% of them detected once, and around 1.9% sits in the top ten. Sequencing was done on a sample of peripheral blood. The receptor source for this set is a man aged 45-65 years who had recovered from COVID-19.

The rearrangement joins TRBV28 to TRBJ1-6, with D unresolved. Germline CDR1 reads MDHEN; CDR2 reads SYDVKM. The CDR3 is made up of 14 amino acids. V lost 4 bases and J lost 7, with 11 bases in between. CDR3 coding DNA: TGTGCCAGCAGTTCTGGTAGAGGGAATTCACCCCTCCACTTT. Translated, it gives CASSSGRGNSPLHF. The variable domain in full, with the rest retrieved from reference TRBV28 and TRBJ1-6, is DVKVTQSSRYLVKRTGEKVFLECVQDMDHENMFWYRQDPGLGLRLIYFSYDVKMKEKGDIPEGYSVSREKKERFSLILESASTNQTSMYLCASSSGRGNSPLHFGNGTRLTVT.

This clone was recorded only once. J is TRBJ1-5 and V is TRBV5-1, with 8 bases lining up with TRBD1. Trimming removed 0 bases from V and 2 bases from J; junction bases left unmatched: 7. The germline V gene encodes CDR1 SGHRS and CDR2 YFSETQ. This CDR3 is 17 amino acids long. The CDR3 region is CASSLGTGFRGNQPQHF. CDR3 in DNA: TGCGCCAGCAGCTTGGGGACAGGGTTTAGGGGCAATCAGCCCCAGCATTTT.

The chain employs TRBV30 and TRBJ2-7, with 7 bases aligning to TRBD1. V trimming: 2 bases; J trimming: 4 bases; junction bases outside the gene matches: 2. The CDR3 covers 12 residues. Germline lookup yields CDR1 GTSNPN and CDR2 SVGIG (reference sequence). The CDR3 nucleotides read TGTGCCTGGAGTCGGGGACAGTACGAGCAGTACTTC. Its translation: CAWSRGQYEQYF. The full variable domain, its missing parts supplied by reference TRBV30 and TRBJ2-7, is SQTIHQWPATLVQPVGSPLSLECTVEGTSNPNLYWYRQAAGRGLQLLFYSVGIGQISSEVPQNLSASRPQDRQFILSSKKLLLSDSGFYLCAWSRGQYEQYFGPGTRLTVT.